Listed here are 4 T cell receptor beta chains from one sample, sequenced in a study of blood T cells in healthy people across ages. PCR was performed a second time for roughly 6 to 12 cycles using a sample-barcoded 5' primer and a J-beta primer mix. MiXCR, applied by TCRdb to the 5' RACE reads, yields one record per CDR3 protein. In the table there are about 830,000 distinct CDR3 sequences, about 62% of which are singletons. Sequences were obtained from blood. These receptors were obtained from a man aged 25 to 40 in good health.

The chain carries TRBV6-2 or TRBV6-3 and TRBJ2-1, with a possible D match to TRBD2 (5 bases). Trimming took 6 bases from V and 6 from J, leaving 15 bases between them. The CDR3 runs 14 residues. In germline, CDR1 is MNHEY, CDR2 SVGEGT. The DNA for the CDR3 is TGTGCCAGCAGGGGCCCGGGATCGGGCAATGAGCAGTTCTTC. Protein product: CASRGPGSGNEQFF.

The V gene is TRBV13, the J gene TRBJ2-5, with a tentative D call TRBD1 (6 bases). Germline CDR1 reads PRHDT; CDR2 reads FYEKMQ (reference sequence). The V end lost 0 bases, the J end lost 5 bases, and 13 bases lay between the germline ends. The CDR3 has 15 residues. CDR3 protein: CASSLGRGRAETQYF. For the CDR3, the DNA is TGTGCCAGCAGCTTAGGCAGGGGACGGGCGGAGACCCAGTACTTC.

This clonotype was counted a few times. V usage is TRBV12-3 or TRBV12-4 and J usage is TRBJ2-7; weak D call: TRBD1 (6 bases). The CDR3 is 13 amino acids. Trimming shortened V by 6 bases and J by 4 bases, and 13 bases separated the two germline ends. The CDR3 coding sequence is TGTGCCAGCAGACGGGACACTACTTACGAGCAGTACTTC. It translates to CASRRDTTYEQYF.

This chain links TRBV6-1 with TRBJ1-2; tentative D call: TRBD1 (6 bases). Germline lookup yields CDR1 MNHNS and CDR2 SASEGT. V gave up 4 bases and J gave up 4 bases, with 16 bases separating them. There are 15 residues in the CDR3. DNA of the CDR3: TGTGCCAGCAGTGTCGGAGGGGGGACCTTCTATGGCTACACCTTC. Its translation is CASSVGGGTFYGYTF.